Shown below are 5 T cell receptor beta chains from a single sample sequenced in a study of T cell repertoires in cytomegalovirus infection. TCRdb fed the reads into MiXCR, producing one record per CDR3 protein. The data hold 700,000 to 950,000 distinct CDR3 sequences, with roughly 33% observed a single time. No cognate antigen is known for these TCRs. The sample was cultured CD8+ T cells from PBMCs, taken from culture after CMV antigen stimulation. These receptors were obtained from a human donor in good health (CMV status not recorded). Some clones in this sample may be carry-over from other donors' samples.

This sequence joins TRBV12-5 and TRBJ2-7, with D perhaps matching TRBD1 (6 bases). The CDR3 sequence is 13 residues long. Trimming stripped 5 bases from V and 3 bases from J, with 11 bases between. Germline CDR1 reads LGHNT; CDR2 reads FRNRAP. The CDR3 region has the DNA TGTGCTAGTGGTCCGACAGGCCTCTACGAGCAGTACTTC. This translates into CASGPTGLYEQYF.

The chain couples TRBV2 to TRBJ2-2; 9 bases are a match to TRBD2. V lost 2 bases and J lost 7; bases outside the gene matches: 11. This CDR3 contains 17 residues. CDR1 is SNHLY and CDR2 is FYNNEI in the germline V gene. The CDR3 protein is CASSERASGAVSGELFF. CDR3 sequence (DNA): TGTGCCAGCAGTGAAAGGGCTAGCGGGGCCGTGAGCGGGGAGCTGTTTTTT. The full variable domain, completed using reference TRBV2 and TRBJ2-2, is EPEVTQTPSHQVTQMGQEVILRCVPISNHLYFYWYRQILGQKVEFLVSFYNNEISEKSEIFDDQFSVERPDGSNFTLKIRSTKLEDSAMYFCASSERASGAVSGELFFGEGSRLTVL.

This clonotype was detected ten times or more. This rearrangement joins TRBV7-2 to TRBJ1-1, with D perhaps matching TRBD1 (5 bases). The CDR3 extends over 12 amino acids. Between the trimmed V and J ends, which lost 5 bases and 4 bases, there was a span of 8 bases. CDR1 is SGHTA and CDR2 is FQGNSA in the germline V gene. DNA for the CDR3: TGTGCCAGCAGCCATACAGGCACTGAAGCTTTCTTT. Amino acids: CASSHTGTEAFF.

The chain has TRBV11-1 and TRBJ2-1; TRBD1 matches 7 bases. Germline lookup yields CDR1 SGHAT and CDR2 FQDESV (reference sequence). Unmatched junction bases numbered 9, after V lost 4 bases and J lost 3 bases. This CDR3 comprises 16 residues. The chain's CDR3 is CASSSPGTERYNEQFF. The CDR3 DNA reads TGTGCCAGCAGCTCCCCCGGGACAGAGCGCTACAATGAGCAGTTCTTC.

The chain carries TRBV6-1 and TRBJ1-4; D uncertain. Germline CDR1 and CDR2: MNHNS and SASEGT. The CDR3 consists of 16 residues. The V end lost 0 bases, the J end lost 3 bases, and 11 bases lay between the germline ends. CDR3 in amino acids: CASSEASAPANEKLFF. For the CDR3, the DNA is TGTGCCAGCAGTGAAGCCAGCGCGCCGGCTAATGAAAAACTGTTTTTT.